One T cell receptor (beta chain) is described in this entry. What antigen it recognizes has not been identified. No base quality information exists; no much larger clone differs at one position. The data stem from a study of blood T cell repertoires in COVID-19 (dated by TCRdb to 2018 to 2020). Background on the whole study: Samples covering the acute and convalescent phases of COVID-19 were provided by collaborators in the United States, Italy and Spain. The prospective study material was composed of cDNA or gDNA derived from T cells, B-cell-depleted T cells, or PBMCs. Subjects who had been exposed to COVID-19, were actively infected with it, or had recovered from it provided the deeply sampled blood TCRbeta repertoires that made up the dataset. The repertoires were released in a freely available public database intended as a resource for research on the immune response to SARS-CoV-2. Samples were obtained from the ongoing ImmuneRACE study (first 160 participants) and from about 1,300 subjects provided by 6 global collaborators. Nearly every sample came with metadata listing a de-identified subject ID, COVID-19 status, age in years and sex. Where available, HLA class I and class II types were obtained from metadata supplied by the sample provider rather than from assay-based typing.

TCRbeta CDR3 regions were amplified from genomic DNA by means of the immunoSEQ Assay, a bias-controlled multiplex PCR. The study's own analysis went as follows. The number of nucleated cells in each sample was estimated from the amplification of reference gene primers within the assay. Sequence reads were collapsed and filtered to measure the absolute abundance of every unique TCRbeta CDR3 rearrangement. Productive Simpson clonality was computed per sample as the square root of Simpson's diversity index over productive rearrangements. In TCRdb, the immuneACCESS table is reduced to in-frame sequences with V and J assigned. These tables do not hold every clone; where another copy was compared, an unresolved V gene accounts for under half, and the others remain unexplained. That table supplies the V and J calls and clone size; D and trimming were determined from the DNA. This sample is represented by roughly 290,000 clones; around four fifths of them were singletons. Approximately 4.1% of the sample goes to the ten largest clones.

Results the study describes overall, beyond this receptor: The amount of clinical and demographic metadata varied by source and participant and was provided uncurated.

V and J are truncated by 6 bases and 1 base respectively, leaving an intervening sequence of 13 bases. The CDR3 has 14 amino acids, counting the end cysteine and phenylalanine. Only the CDR3 DNA is retained, 42 bases long and in frame from the first base. Via the germline V gene (reference sequence), CDR1 is LNHDA and CDR2 SQIVND. Whole blood was collected in K2EDTA tubes by collaborating institutions according to the institutions' own protocols. For TCRbeta analysis, collaborators shipped samples as frozen whole blood, isolated PBMCs, or DNA extracted from either of those sample types. The sequence came from a woman in her forties or fifties with active or convalescent COVID-19. The sequence joins TRBV19 to TRBJ2-7; TRBD1 is a possible D gene, resting on 6 matching bases. The sample comprised peripheral blood. This receptor carries the CDR3 CASRLTGLSYEQYF. The DNA reads TGTGCCAGTAGGCTGACAGGCCTTTCCTACGAGCAGTACTTC.